A selection of T cell receptor beta chains follows, all from one sample in a study of cytomegalovirus exposure and HLA in healthy donors. Produced via immunoSEQ multiplex PCR; TCRdb's table is partial and in-frame only. The sample records roughly 140,000 clones, 88% being singletons. The material sequenced was PBMCs. These receptor sequences come from a woman aged 18-29 years in good health and CMV-seropositive. The CDR3 runs from the conserved cysteine through the conserved F or W. D genes are given only for firm matches. A clone size is listed for some rows: how often the clone was seen (once, few, many), or a class if it is expanded.

d_gene	v_gene	abundance	j_gene	CDR3nt	CDR3aa
TRBD1	TRBV7-9	-	TRBJ1-1	TGTGCCAGCAGCCCCCGGGACAGGGATGAAGCTTTCTTT	CASSPRDRDEAFF
TRBD1	TRBV18	-	TRBJ1-2	TGTGCCAGCGGGACAGTGATTAATGGCTACACCTTC	CASGTVINGYTF
-	TRBV7-9	-	TRBJ1-1	TGTGCCAGCAGCTTAGATCCCAGAAAAGCTTTCTTT	CASSLDPRKAFF
TRBD1	TRBV10-3	once	TRBJ1-2	TGTGCCATCAGTACGACAGGGGGCGCAGATGGCTACACCTTC	CAISTTGGADGYTF
-	TRBV28	once	TRBJ2-2	TGTGCCAGCAGTCCAAACACCGGGGAGCTGTTTTTT	CASSPNTGELFF
-	TRBV5-4	-	TRBJ1-3	TGTGCCAGCAGCTTGCAGGGCATCCCTGGAAACACCATATATTTT	CASSLQGIPGNTIYF
-	TRBV9	-	TRBJ2-5	TGTGCCAGCAGCGAGGGGTCAGGGCTCCAAGAGACCCAGTACTTC	CASSEGSGLQETQYF
-	TRBV19	-	TRBJ1-2	TGTGCCAGTAGTACCCAGCCTACAGGAGCTAACTATGGCTACACCTTC	CASSTQPTGANYGYTF
TRBD2	TRBV28	few	TRBJ2-5	TGTGCCAGCACCAAGCCCCTAGCGGGAGAGAAGACCCAGTACTTC	CASTKPLAGEKTQYF
-	TRBV4-3	few	TRBJ1-2	TGCGCCAGCAGCCAAGAGGGGGGTCCCTATGGCTACACCTTC	CASSQEGGPYGYTF
-	TRBV6-1	-	TRBJ1-5	TGTGCCAGCAGTGGACAGGTTAATCAGCCCCAGCATTTT	CASSGQVNQPQHF
-	TRBV4-3	-	TRBJ1-2	TGCGCCAGCAGCCAGATAGGGGAATATGGCTACACCTTC	CASSQIGEYGYTF
-	TRBV14	-	TRBJ1-1	TGTGCCAGCAGCCAACTCAGGGGTGTGAACACTGAAGCTTTCTTT	CASSQLRGVNTEAFF
TRBD1	TRBV28	-	TRBJ1-5	TGTGCCAGCAGTTTAGACAGGGTAAATCAGCCCCAGCATTTT	CASSLDRVNQPQHF
-	TRBV9	-	TRBJ2-1	TGTGCCAGCAGTGACGACCTGACTAGTGGTGAGCAGTTCTTC	CASSDDLTSGEQFF
TRBD1	TRBV7-4	-	TRBJ1-1	TGTGCCAGCAGCCCCGACAGGGATCAAGACACTGAAGCTTTCTTT	CASSPDRDQDTEAFF
-	TRBV11-2	-	TRBJ1-2	TGTGCCAGCAGCTTAAAGCAGGGAAACTATGGCTACACCTTC	CASSLKQGNYGYTF
-	TRBV19	-	TRBJ2-7	TGTGCCAGTAGTATTTTCCGGGGTGAAAACGAGCAGTACTTC	CASSIFRGENEQYF
TRBD1	TRBV7-3	-	TRBJ1-2	TGTGCCAGCAGCCTGACAGGGGGCACCTATGGCTACACCTTC	CASSLTGGTYGYTF
TRBD2	TRBV28	-	TRBJ2-7	TGTGCCAGCAGTTCCGGCGGGGGGGAGAGGTACGAGCAGTACTTC	CASSSGGGERYEQYF
-	TRBV4-2	few	TRBJ1-2	TGTGCCAGCAGCCAAGGTCGGGTTGGCTACACCTTC	CASSQGRVGYTF
TRBD1	TRBV7-9	-	TRBJ2-2	TGTGCCAGCAGCGGGCGTTACAGGGGGGCCGGGGAGCTGTTTTTT	CASSGRYRGAGELFF
-	TRBV4-3	-	TRBJ1-5	TGCGCCAGCAGCCAAGATCGGGGAGGGAGCCAGCCCCAGCATTTT	CASSQDRGGSQPQHF
-	TRBV6-5	-	TRBJ1-2	TGTGCCAGCAGTGCGGCCGCTAACTATGGCTACACCTTC	CASSAAANYGYTF
-	TRBV13	-	TRBJ2-3	TGTGCCAGCAGCTTAGGGGCCGGAGCGCAGTATTTT	CASSLGAGAQYF
TRBD1	TRBV19	-	TRBJ2-3	TGTGCCAGTAGTCCTGGACAGGGTTGGTTCACAGATACGCAGTATTTT	CASSPGQGWFTDTQYF
-	TRBV10-3	-	TRBJ2-7	TGTGCCATCAGGGGGACAATCGAGCAGTACTTC	CAIRGTIEQYF